This TCR beta chain appears in the sequencing data of a study of blood T cell repertoires in COVID-19. Whole-study context: Sample material is recorded as cDNA or gDNA derived from T cells, B-cell-depleted T cells, or PBMCs.

The CDR3 runs 15 residues. V was pared by 0 bases and J by 6 bases, with 14 bases between. The germline V gene encodes CDR1 MNHNY and CDR2 SVGAGI (reference sequence). Only one count was recorded for this clone. As processed by the authors: Reference gene primer amplification yielded estimated nucleated cell counts. Sequencing used immunoSEQ multiplex PCR; TCRdb keeps in-frame clones, though not all of them. That table furnishes V, J and clone size, whereas the DNA furnished D and trimming. The sample holds fewer than 15,000 clones, 75% to 90% seen once. This sequence was found in a man older than 75 with acute or convalescent COVID-19. V is TRBV6-6 and J is TRBJ1-2; the D gene is possibly TRBD1 (5 bases). The sample was peripheral blood. This chain's CDR3 is CASSYSIKGFDGYTF. DNA for the CDR3: TGTGCCAGCAGTTACTCGATAAAGGGGTTTGATGGCTACACCTTC.